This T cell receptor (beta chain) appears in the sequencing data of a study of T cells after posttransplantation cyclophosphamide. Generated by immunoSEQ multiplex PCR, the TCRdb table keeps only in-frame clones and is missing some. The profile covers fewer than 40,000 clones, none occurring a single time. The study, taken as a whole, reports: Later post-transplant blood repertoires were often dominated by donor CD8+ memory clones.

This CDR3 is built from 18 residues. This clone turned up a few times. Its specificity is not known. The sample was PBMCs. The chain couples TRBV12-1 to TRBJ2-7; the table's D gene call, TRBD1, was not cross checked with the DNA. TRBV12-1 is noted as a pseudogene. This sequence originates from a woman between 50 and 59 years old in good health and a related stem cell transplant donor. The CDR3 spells CASSFYTSTGVADYEQYF. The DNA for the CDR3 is TGTGCCAGCAGCTTCTACACATCGACAGGGGTGGCGGACTACGAGCAGTACTTC.